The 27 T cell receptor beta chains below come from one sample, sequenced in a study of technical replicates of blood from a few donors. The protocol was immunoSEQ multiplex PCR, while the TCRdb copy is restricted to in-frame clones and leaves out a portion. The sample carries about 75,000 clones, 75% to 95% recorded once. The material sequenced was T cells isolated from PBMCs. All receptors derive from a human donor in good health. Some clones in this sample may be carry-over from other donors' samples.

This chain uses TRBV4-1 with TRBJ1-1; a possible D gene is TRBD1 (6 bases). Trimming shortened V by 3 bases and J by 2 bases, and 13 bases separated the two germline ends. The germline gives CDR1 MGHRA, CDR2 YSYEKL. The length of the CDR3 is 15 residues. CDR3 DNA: TGCGCCAGCAGCCAGTCCCTACAGGGCAACACTGAAGCTTTCTTT. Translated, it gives CASSQSLQGNTEAFF.

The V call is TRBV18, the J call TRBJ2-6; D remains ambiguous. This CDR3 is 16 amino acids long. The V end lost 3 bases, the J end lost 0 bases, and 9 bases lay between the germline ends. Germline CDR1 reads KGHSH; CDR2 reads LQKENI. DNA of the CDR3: TGTGCCAGCTCACCCTCTTTATTCTCTGGGGCCAACGTCCTGACTTTC. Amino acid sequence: CASSPSLFSGANVLTF.

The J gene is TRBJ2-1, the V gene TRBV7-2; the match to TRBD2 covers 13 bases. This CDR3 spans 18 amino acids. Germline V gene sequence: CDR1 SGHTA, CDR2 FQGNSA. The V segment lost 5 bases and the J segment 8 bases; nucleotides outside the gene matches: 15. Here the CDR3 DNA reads TGTGCCAGCAGCCAAGCCCGGACTAGCGGGAGAGGGTTCCATGAGCAGTTCTTC. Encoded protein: CASSQARTSGRGFHEQFF.

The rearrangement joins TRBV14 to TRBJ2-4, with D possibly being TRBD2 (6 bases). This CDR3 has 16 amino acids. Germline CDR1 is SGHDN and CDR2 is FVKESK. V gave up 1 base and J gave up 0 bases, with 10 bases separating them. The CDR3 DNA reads TGTGCCAGCAGCCAAGTAACAGCGGGAGCCAAAAACATTCAGTACTTC. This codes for CASSQVTAGAKNIQYF.

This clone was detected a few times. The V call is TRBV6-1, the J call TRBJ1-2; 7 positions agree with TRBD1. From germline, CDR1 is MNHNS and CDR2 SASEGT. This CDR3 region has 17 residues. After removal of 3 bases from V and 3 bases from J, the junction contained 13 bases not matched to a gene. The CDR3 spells CASSDTPGQALYYGYTF. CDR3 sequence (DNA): TGTGCCAGCAGTGACACACCTGGACAGGCTCTTTACTATGGCTACACCTTC.

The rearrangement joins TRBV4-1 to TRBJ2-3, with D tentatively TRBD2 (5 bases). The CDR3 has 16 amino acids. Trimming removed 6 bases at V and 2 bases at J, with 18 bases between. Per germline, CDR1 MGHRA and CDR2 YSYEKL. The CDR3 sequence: CASRPGFLSHTDTQYF. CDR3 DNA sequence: TGCGCCAGCAGACCGGGGTTCCTTTCCCACACAGATACGCAGTATTTT.

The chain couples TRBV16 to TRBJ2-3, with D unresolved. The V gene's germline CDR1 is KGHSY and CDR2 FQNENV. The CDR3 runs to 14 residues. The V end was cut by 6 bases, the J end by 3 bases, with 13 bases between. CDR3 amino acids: CASSRPTETDTQYF. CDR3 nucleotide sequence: TGTGCCAGCAGTCGCCCTACTGAAACAGATACGCAGTATTTT.

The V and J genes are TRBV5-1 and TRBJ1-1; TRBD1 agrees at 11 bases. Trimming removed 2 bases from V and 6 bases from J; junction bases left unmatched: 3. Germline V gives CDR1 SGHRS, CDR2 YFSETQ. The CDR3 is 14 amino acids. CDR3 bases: TGCGCCAGCAGCTTCAGGACAGGGGGCTCTGAAGCTTTCTTT. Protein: CASSFRTGGSEAFF.

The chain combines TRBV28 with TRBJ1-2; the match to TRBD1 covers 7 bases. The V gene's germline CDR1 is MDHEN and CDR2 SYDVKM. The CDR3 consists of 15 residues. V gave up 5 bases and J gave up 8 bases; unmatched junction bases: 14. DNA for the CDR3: TGTGCCAGCAGTCCGCCGACAGGGAAAGTGGGAGGCTACACCTTC. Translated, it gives CASSPPTGKVGGYTF.

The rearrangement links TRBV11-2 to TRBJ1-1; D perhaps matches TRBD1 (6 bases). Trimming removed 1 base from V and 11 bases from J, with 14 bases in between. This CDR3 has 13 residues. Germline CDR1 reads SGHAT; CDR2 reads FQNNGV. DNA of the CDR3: TGTGCCAGCAGCTTAGTAGGGGGGGCGCCGGCTTTCTTT. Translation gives CASSLVGGAPAFF.

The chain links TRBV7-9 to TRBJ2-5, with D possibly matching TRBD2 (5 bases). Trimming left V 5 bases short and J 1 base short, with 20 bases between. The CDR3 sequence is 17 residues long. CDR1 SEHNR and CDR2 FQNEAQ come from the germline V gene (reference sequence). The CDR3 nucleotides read TGTGCCAGCAGCCGGAGGTTGACGGGCAGGCCCCAAGAGACCCAGTACTTC. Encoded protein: CASSRRLTGRPQETQYF.

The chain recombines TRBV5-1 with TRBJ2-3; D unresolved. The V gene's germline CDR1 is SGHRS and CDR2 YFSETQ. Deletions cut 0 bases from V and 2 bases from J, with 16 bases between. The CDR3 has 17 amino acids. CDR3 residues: CASSLAYVGGHTDTQYF. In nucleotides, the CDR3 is TGCGCCAGCAGCTTGGCTTATGTTGGCGGCCACACAGATACGCAGTATTTT. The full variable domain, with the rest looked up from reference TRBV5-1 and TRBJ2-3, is KAGVTQTPRYLIKTRGQQVTLSCSPISGHRSVSWYQQTPGQGLQFLFEYFSETQRNKGNFPGRFSGRQFSNSRSEMNVSTLELGDSALYLCASSLAYVGGHTDTQYFGPGTRLTVL.

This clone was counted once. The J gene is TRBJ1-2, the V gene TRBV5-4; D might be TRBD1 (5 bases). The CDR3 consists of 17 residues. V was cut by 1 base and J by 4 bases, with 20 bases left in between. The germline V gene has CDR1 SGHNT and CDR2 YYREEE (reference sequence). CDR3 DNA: TGTGCCAGCAGCTTGTCAGTTTTTGGGGCCGTCACCTATGGCTACACCTTC. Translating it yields CASSLSVFGAVTYGYTF.

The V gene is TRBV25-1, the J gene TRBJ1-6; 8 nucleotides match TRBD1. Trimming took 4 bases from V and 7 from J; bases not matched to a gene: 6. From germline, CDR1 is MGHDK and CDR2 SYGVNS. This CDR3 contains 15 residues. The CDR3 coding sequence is TGTGCCAGCAGTGGGACAGGGAGCTTGAATTCACCCCTCCACTTT. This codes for CASSGTGSLNSPLHF.

Here the CDR3 reads CASSLTYDGVAPDTQYF. For the CDR3, the DNA is TGTGCCAGCAGCTTGACTTATGACGGGGTCGCACCAGATACGCAGTATTTT. The rearrangement uses TRBV11-3 and TRBJ2-3, with a weak D call TRBD2 (5 bases). Trimming cost V 3 bases and J 4 bases, with 20 bases left between them. Germline V lookup: CDR1 SGHNT, CDR2 YENEEA. The CDR3 extends over 17 amino acids.

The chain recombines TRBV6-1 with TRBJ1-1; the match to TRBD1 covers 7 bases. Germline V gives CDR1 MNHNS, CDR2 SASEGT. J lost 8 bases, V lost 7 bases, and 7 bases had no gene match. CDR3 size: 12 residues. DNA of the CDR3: TGTGCCAGCACCCGGCAGGGGGAAGAAGCTTTCTTT. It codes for CASTRQGEEAFF.

Here the CDR3 DNA reads TGTGCCAGCAGTTTATCAGGGAGGCATTCACCCCTCCACTTT. This codes for CASSLSGRHSPLHF. V gene TRBV28 combines with J gene TRBJ1-6; the D gene is possibly TRBD1 (5 bases). The germline CDR1 and CDR2 sequences are MDHEN and SYDVKM. Trimming shortened V by 1 base and J by 8 bases, and 9 bases separated the two germline ends. The CDR3 is 14 residues long. Complete variable domain (other parts from reference TRBV28 and TRBJ1-6): DVKVTQSSRYLVKRTGEKVFLECVQDMDHENMFWYRQDPGLGLRLIYFSYDVKMKEKGDIPEGYSVSREKKERFSLILESASTNQTSMYLCASSLSGRHSPLHFGNGTRLTVT.

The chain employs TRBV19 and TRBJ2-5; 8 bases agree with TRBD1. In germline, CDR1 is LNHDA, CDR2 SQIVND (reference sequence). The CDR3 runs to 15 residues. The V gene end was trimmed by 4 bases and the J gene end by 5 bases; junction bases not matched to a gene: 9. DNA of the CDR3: TGTGCCAGTAGTACCCTGACAGGGGTGAGGGAGACCCAGTACTTC. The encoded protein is CASSTLTGVRETQYF.

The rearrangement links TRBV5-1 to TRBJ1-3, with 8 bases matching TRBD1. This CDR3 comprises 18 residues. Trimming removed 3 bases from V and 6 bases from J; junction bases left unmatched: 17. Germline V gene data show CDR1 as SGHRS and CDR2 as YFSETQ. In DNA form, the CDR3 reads TGCGCCAGCAGCTCACTTACCGGAGGACAGGGCAAAGAAAACACCATATATTTT. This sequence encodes CASSSLTGGQGKENTIYF.

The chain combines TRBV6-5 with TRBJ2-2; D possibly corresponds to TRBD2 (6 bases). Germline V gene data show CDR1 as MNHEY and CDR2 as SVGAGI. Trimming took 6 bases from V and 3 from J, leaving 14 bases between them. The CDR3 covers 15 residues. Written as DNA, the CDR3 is TGTGCCAGCAGAAACAGGCAGCGGGACACCGGGGAGCTGTTTTTT. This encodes CASRNRQRDTGELFF.

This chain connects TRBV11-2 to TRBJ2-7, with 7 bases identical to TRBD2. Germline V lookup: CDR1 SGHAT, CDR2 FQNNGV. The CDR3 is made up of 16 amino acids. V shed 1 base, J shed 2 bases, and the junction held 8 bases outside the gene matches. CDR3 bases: TGTGCCAGCAGCTTAGGCCGGGACTATCAAACCTACGAGCAGTACTTC. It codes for CASSLGRDYQTYEQYF.

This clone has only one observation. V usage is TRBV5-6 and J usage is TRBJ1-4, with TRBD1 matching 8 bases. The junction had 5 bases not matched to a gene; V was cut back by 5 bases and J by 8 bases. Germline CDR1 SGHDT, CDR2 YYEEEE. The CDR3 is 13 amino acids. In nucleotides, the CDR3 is TGTGCCAGCAGTCCGACAGGGGTCGAAAAACTGTTTTTT. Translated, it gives CASSPTGVEKLFF.

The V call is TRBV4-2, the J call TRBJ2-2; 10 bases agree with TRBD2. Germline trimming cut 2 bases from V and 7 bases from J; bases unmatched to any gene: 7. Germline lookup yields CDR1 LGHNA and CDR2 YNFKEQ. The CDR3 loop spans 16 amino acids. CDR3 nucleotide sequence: TGTGCCAGCAGCCAAACCGGGACTAGCGATTTCGGGGAGCTGTTTTTT. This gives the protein CASSQTGTSDFGELFF.

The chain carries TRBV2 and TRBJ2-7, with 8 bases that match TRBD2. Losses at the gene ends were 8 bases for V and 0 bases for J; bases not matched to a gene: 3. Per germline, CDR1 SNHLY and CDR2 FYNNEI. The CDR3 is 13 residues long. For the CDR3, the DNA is TGTGCCAGCCGGGGGGGCCCCTCCTACGAGCAGTACTTC. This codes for CASRGGPSYEQYF.

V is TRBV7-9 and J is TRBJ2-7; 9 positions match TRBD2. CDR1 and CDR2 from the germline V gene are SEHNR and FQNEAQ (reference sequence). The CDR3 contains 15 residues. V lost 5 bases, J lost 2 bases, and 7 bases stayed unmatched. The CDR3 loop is CASSPRAGGPYEQYF. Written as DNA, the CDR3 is TGTGCCAGCAGCCCGAGGGCGGGAGGGCCCTACGAGCAGTACTTC.

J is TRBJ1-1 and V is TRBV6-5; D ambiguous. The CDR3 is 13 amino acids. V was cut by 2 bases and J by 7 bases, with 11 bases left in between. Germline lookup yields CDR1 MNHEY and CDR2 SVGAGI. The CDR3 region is CASSYPRGGEAFF. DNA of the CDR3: TGTGCCAGCAGTTACCCGCGGGGTGGTGAAGCTTTCTTT.

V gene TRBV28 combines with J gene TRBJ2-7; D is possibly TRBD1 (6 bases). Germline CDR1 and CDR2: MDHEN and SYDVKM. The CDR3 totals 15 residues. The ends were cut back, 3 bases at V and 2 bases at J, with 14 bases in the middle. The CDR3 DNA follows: TGTGCCAGCAGTTTTCGAGCAGGGGTAACCTACGAGCAGTACTTC. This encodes CASSFRAGVTYEQYF.